These 22 T cell receptor beta chains were all obtained from the same sample, sequenced in a study of cytomegalovirus exposure and HLA in healthy donors. Repertoires were generated with immunoSEQ multiplex PCR, while TCRdb's copy carries only in-frame clones and drops some. The repertoire holds some 150,000 clones, with roughly nine tenths as singletons. What was sequenced was PBMCs. These receptors came from a young woman in good health and CMV-seropositive.

V is TRBV7-9 and J is TRBJ2-3; 11 bases align to TRBD1. The CDR3 contains 15 residues. The germline CDR1 and CDR2 sequences are SEHNR and FQNEAQ (reference sequence). V gave up 6 bases and J gave up 1 base; unmatched junction bases: 3. The CDR3, as DNA: TGTGCCAGCAGACTGGGACAGGGGGGCACAGATACGCAGTATTTT. Its protein product is CASRLGQGGTDTQYF.

V and J are TRBV5-6 and TRBJ1-1, with D perhaps matching TRBD1 (5 bases). Germline V gives CDR1 SGHDT, CDR2 YYEEEE. Trimming cost V 4 bases and J 0 bases, with 19 bases left between them. This CDR3 contains 17 residues. Here the CDR3 reads CASSGTDSFLMNTEAFF. The DNA for the CDR3 is TGTGCCAGCAGCGGAACCGACAGTTTTCTCATGAACACTGAAGCTTTCTTT.

This clone was detected only once. The chain links TRBV28 to TRBJ2-3; D not resolved. The CDR3 spans 15 residues. Germline V gene sequence: CDR1 MDHEN, CDR2 SYDVKM. Trimming removed 2 bases at V and 1 base at J, with 10 bases between. The CDR3 sequence: CASSLRSRGTDTQYF. CDR3 nucleotide sequence: TGTGCCAGCAGTTTAAGGTCTAGAGGCACAGATACGCAGTATTTT.

The chain is built from TRBV10-3 and TRBJ2-7; D is ambiguous. Per the germline V gene, CDR1 is ENHRY and CDR2 is SYGVKD. Trimming removed 0 bases from V and 8 bases from J, with 8 bases in between. This CDR3 contains 12 residues. The DNA of the CDR3 is TGTGCCATCAGTGAGTCGATGAACAAGCAGTACTTC. Protein product: CAISESMNKQYF.

This rearrangement joins TRBV7-2 to TRBJ1-4, with unresolved D. The CDR3 length is 17 residues. Germline-derived CDR1 and CDR2 are SGHTA and FQGNSA. With 5 bases removed from V and 4 bases from J, the gap between germline ends came to 20 bases. CDR3 sequence reads: CASSPRGGPRGNEKLFF. In nucleotides, the CDR3 is TGTGCCAGCAGCCCGAGAGGCGGGCCTCGGGGTAATGAAAAACTGTTTTTT.

This chain connects TRBV27 to TRBJ2-7; TRBD1 is a possible D gene (6 bases). Germline-derived CDR1 and CDR2 are MNHEY and SMNVEV (reference sequence). The germline V and J ends were trimmed by 6 bases and 2 bases, with 17 bases remaining between them. The CDR3 spans 15 residues. CDR3 in DNA: TGTGCCAGCAGCCCCCGAGAGGCAGGGGCCTACGAGCAGTACTTC. This encodes CASSPREAGAYEQYF.

This chain joins TRBV28 and TRBJ2-5; 8 bases map to TRBD2. The CDR3 consists of 16 residues. Per germline, CDR1 MDHEN and CDR2 SYDVKM. J lost 5 bases, V lost 2 bases, and 10 bases had no gene match. In DNA form, the CDR3 reads TGTGCCAGCAGTTTAAGGTCCGGGGGGGCCAGGGAGACCCAGTACTTC. It yields the protein CASSLRSGGARETQYF.

This clone was picked up a small number of times. The V call is TRBV19, the J call TRBJ1-1; D is undetermined. The ends were cut back, 7 bases at V and 0 bases at J, with 18 bases in the middle. The germline gives CDR1 LNHDA, CDR2 SQIVND (reference sequence). This CDR3 region has 16 residues. CDR3 DNA: TGTGCCAGTACGGGCGGACGGGAGGCGATGAACACTGAAGCTTTCTTT. Protein product: CASTGGREAMNTEAFF.

This chain connects TRBV6-5 to TRBJ2-3; the match to TRBD2 covers 9 bases. The J segment lost 4 bases and the V segment lost 5 bases, leaving 4 bases of the junction unmatched. Germline V gene data show CDR1 as MNHEY and CDR2 as SVGAGI. The CDR3 runs to 14 residues. CDR3 sequence reads: CASSKAGGPDTQYF. For the CDR3, the DNA is TGTGCCAGCAGTAAAGCGGGGGGCCCAGATACGCAGTATTTT.

V is TRBV6-6 and J is TRBJ2-1, with D maybe TRBD2 (5 bases). The CDR3 has 15 residues. V lost 7 bases, J lost 7 bases, and 20 bases lay in between. Germline CDR1 and CDR2: MNHNY and SVGAGI (reference sequence). CDR3 in amino acids: CASTPRASVANEQFF. As DNA, the CDR3 is TGTGCCAGCACCCCCCGGGCTTCTGTAGCGAATGAGCAGTTCTTC.

In DNA, the CDR3 is TGTGCCTGGAGTTTTGGGACAGGCAATAATGAAAAACTGTTTTTT. Encoded protein: CAWSFGTGNNEKLFF. This rearrangement joins TRBV30 to TRBJ1-4; TRBD1 agrees at 8 bases. In germline, CDR1 is GTSNPN, CDR2 SVGIG (reference sequence). This CDR3 is built from 15 residues. After removal of 2 bases from V and 4 bases from J, the junction contained 6 bases not matched to a gene.

This clone was seen a handful of times. J is TRBJ1-6 and V is TRBV6-5; no clear D gene. The CDR3 is 14 amino acids. In germline, CDR1 is MNHEY, CDR2 SVGAGI. V lost 2 bases, J lost 9 bases, and 11 bases lay in between. The CDR3 nucleotides read TGTGCCAGCAGTTACGAGGGAGTTCGTTCACCCCTCCACTTT. Amino acid sequence: CASSYEGVRSPLHF.

The chain recombines TRBV11-2 with TRBJ1-1, with a tentative D call TRBD1 (5 bases). Germline CDR1 and CDR2: SGHAT and FQNNGV. Trimming took off 5 bases at V and 6 bases at J, with 10 bases between the two ends. This CDR3 contains 12 residues. The CDR3 is CASSLTGSEAFF. CDR3 nucleotides: TGTGCCAGCAGCCTAACAGGATCTGAAGCTTTCTTT.

The CDR3 region is CASSQDPPGLATTGELFF. The CDR3 nucleotides are TGCGCCAGCAGCCAAGACCCCCCGGGACTAGCGACCACCGGGGAGCTGTTTTTT. This rearrangement joins TRBV4-1 to TRBJ2-2; TRBD2 aligns across 10 bases. This CDR3 comprises 18 residues. With 0 bases clipped from V and 4 bases from J, the junction kept 8 bases outside the gene matches. Germline CDR1 reads MGHRA; CDR2 reads YSYEKL.

The rearrangement uses TRBV25-1 and TRBJ2-7; D possibly corresponds to TRBD2 (5 bases). Germline CDR1 reads MGHDK; CDR2 reads SYGVNS. The germline V and J ends were trimmed by 1 base and 5 bases, with 9 bases remaining between them. This CDR3 has 13 amino acids. This chain's CDR3 is CASSESSFHEQYF. Here the CDR3 DNA reads TGTGCCAGCAGTGAATCTAGCTTCCACGAGCAGTACTTC.

The chain links TRBV19 to TRBJ1-1, with 8 bases lining up with TRBD1. The CDR3 is made up of 15 amino acids. CDR1 is LNHDA and CDR2 is SQIVND in the germline V gene (reference sequence). Trimming took 1 base from V and 5 from J; bases not matched to a gene: 6. The CDR3 DNA reads as TGTGCCAGTAGTATAGCGAGCAGGGGGCTTACTGAAGCTTTCTTT. This codes for CASSIASRGLTEAFF.

This sequence joins TRBV7-2 and TRBJ2-3; weak D call: TRBD2 (6 bases). From germline, CDR1 is SGHTA and CDR2 FQGNSA. The CDR3 is made up of 15 amino acids. Trimming left V 5 bases short and J 1 base short, with 13 bases between. The CDR3 bases are TGTGCCAGCAGCCCTGTAGGGACTCGCACAGATACGCAGTATTTT. Its protein is CASSPVGTRTDTQYF.

The V and J genes are TRBV6-1 and TRBJ1-1, with D perhaps matching TRBD1 (5 bases). This CDR3 spans 18 amino acids. Germline CDR1 and CDR2: MNHNS and SASEGT. V lost 2 bases to trimming and J lost 5 bases, with 24 bases between them. The CDR3 DNA sequence: TGTGCCAGCAGTGAAAGGAGGAGGGGATCCACCCGATGGACTGAAGCTTTCTTT. Translating it yields CASSERRRGSTRWTEAFF.

The chain uses TRBV5-1 and TRBJ1-4; tentative D call: TRBD1 (6 bases). Trimming stripped 3 bases from V and 6 bases from J, with 15 bases between. The germline gives CDR1 SGHRS, CDR2 YFSETQ. The length of the CDR3 is 15 residues. The chain's CDR3 is CASSYNRVGHEKLFF. Written as DNA, the CDR3 is TGCGCCAGCAGCTATAACAGGGTGGGGCATGAAAAACTGTTTTTT.

V gene TRBV6-1 combines with J gene TRBJ2-1; unclear D gene. Trimming left V 2 bases short and J 4 bases short, with 9 bases between. CDR1 MNHNS and CDR2 SASEGT come from the germline V gene. This CDR3 has 14 residues. The DNA of the CDR3 is TGTGCCAGCAGTGAACGTTCCGTATACAATGAGCAGTTCTTC. Protein product: CASSERSVYNEQFF.

The genes are TRBV5-1 and TRBJ2-7; D not certain. V dropped 1 base and J dropped 4 bases, with 18 bases sitting between them. CDR3 length: 16 residues. Germline V gene lookup returns CDR1 SGHRS and CDR2 YFSETQ. The CDR3 DNA follows: TGCGCCAGCAGCTTGTCTTCCGAGGAAAGAGGTTACGAGCAGTACTTC. It is translated as CASSLSSEERGYEQYF.

V gene TRBV5-6 combines with J gene TRBJ1-6; tentative D call: TRBD1 (5 bases). Germline CDR1 reads SGHDT; CDR2 reads YYEEEE. V lost 5 bases and J lost 10, with 10 bases in between. CDR3 length: 12 residues. DNA of the CDR3: TGTGCCAGCAGTTATGCAGGGTCACCCCTCCACTTT. Translated, it gives CASSYAGSPLHF.